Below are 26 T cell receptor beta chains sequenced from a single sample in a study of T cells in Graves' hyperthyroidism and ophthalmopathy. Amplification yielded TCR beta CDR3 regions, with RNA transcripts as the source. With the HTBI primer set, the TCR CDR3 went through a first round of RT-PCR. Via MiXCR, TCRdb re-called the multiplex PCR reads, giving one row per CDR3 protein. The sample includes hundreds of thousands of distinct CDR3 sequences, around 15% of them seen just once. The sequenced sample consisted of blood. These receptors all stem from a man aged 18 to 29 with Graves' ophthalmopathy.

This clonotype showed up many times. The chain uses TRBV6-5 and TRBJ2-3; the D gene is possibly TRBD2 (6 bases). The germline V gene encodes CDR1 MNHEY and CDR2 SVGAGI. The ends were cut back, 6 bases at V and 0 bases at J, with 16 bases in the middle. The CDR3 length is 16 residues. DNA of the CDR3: TGTGCCAGCAGCGGGGGACCGGGAGCTAGCACAGATACGCAGTATTTT. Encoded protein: CASSGGPGASTDTQYF.

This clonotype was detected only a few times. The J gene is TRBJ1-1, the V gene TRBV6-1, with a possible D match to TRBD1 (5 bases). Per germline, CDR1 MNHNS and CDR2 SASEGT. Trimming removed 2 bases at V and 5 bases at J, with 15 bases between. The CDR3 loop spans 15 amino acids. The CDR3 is CASSEFRAGGTEAFF. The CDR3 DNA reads TGTGCCAGCAGTGAATTCAGGGCTGGGGGAACTGAAGCTTTCTTT.

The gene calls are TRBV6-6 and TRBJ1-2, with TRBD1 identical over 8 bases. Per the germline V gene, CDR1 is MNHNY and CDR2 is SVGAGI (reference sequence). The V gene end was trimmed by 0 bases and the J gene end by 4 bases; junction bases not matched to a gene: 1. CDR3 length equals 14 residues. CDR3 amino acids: CASSYSDRGYGYTF. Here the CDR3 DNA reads TGTGCCAGCAGTTACTCTGACAGGGGCTATGGCTACACCTTC.

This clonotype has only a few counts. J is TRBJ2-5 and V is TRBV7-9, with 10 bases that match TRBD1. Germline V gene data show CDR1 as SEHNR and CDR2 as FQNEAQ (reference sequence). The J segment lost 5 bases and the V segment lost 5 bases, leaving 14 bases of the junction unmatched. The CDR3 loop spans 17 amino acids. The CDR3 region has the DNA TGTGCCAGCAGCCCGAGACGGACAGGGGGGTATTATGAGACCCAGTACTTC. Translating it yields CASSPRRTGGYYETQYF.

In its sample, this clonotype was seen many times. The CDR3 here is CASSQGDYNEQFF. In DNA form, the CDR3 reads TGCGCCAGCAGCCAAGGGGATTACAATGAGCAGTTCTTC. The genes are TRBV4-1 and TRBJ2-1; no definite D call. CDR1 is MGHRA and CDR2 is YSYEKL in the germline V gene. With 1 base removed from V and 4 bases from J, the gap between germline ends came to 5 bases. The CDR3 covers 13 residues.

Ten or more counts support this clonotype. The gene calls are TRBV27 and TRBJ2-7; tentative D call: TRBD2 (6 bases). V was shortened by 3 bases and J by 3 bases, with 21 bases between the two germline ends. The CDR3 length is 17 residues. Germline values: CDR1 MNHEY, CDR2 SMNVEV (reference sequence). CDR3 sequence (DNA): TGTGCCAGCAGTTTTTTACTCGTTAGCGGAAACATCTACGAGCAGTACTTC. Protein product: CASSFLLVSGNIYEQYF.

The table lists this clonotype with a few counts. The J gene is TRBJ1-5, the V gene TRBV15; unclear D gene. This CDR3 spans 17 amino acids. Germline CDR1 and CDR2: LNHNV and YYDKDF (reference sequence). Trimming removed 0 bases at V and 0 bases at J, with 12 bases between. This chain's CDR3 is CATSRDQVGYSNQPQHF. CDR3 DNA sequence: TGTGCCACCAGCAGAGATCAGGTGGGATATAGCAATCAGCCCCAGCATTTT.

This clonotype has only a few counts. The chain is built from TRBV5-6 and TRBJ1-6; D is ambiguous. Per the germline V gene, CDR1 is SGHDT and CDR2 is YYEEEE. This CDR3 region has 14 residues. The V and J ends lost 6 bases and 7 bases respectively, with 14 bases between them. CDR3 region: CASNPGWGNSPLHF. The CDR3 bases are TGTGCCAGCAACCCTGGGTGGGGAAATTCACCCCTCCACTTT. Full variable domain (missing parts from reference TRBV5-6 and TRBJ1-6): DAGVTQSPTHLIKTRGQQVTLRCSPKSGHDTVSWYQQALGQGPQFIFQYYEEEERQRGNFPDRFSGHQFPNYSSELNVNALLLGDSALYLCASNPGWGNSPLHFGNGTRLTVT.

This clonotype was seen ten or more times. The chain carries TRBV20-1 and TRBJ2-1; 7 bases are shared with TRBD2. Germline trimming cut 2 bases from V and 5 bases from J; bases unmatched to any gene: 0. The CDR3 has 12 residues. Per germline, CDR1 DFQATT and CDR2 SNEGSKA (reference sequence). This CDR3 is CSARLADNEQFF. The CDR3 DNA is TGCAGTGCTAGACTAGCGGACAATGAGCAGTTCTTC.

CDR3: CAWASGIRIQTGELFF. DNA for the CDR3: TGTGCCTGGGCTAGCGGGATTAGAATACAGACCGGGGAGCTGTTTTTT. The V call is TRBV30, the J call TRBJ2-2; 9 bases align to TRBD2. The CDR3 length is 16 residues. Looked up from germline, CDR1 is GTSNPN and CDR2 is SVGIG (reference sequence). Germline trimming cut 5 bases from V and 5 bases from J; bases unmatched to any gene: 12. Combining the CDR3 with reference TRBV30 and TRBJ2-2 gives the whole variable domain SQTIHQWPATLVQPVGSPLSLECTVEGTSNPNLYWYRQAAGRGLQLLFYSVGIGQISSEVPQNLSASRPQDRQFILSSKKLLLSDSGFYLCAWASGIRIQTGELFFGEGSRLTVL.

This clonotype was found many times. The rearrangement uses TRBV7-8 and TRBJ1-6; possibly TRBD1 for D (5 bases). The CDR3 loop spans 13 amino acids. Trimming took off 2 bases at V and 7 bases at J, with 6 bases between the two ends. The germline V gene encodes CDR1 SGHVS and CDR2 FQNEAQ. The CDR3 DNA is TGTGCCAGCAGCTTATCAGGGAATTCACCCCTCCACTTT. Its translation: CASSLSGNSPLHF. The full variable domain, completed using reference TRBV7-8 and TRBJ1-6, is GAGVSQSPRYKVAKRGQDVALRCDPISGHVSLFWYQQALGQGPEFLTYFQNEAQLDKSGLPSDRFFAERPEGSVSTLKIQRTQQEDSAVYLCASSLSGNSPLHFGNGTRLTVT.

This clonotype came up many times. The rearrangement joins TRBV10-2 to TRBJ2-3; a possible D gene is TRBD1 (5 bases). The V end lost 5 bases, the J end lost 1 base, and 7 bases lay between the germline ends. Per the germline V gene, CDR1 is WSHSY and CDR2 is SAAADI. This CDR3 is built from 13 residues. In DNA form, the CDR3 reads TGCGCCAGCAGTAAAGGGGGCACAGATACGCAGTATTTT. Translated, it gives CASSKGGTDTQYF.

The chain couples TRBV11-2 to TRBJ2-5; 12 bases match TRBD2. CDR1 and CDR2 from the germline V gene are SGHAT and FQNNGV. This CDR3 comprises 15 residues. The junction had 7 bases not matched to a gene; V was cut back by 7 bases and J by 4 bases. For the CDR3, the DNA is TGTGCCAGCACCTCCCGGACTAGCGGGGTAGAGACCCAGTACTTC. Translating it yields CASTSRTSGVETQYF.

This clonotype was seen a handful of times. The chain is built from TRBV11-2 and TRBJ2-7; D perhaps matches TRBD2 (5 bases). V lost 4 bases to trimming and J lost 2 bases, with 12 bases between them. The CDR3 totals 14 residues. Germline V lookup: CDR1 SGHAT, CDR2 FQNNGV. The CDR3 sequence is CASSYVSGAYEQYF. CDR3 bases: TGTGCCAGCAGCTACGTCTCCGGGGCCTACGAGCAGTACTTC.

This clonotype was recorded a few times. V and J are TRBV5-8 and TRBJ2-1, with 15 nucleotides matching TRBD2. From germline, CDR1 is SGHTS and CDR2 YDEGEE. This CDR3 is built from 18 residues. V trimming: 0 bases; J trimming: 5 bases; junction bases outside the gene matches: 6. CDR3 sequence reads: CASSLGRTSGGGDNEQFF. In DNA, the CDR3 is TGTGCCAGCAGCTTGGGACGGACTAGCGGGGGGGGGGACAATGAGCAGTTCTTC.

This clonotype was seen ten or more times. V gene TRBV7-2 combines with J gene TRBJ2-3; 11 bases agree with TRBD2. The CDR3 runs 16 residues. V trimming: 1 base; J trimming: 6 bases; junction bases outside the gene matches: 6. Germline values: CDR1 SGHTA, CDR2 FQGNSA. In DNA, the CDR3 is TGTGCCAGCAGCTTAGGTAGCGGGGGGGCGACCGATACGCAGTATTTT. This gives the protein CASSLGSGGATDTQYF. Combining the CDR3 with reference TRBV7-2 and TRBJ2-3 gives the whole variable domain GAGVSQSPSNKVTEKGKDVELRCDPISGHTALYWYRQSLGQGLEFLIYFQGNSAPDKSGLPSDRFSAERTGGSVSTLTIQRTQQEDSAVYLCASSLGSGGATDTQYFGPGTRLTVL.

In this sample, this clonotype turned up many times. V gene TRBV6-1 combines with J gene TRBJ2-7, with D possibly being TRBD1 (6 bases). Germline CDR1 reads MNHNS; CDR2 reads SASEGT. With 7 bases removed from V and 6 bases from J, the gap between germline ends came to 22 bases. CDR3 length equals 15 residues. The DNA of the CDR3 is TGTGCCAGCATACTGATGGGCAGGGGCCCAGGCGAGCAGTACTTC. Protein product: CASILMGRGPGEQYF.

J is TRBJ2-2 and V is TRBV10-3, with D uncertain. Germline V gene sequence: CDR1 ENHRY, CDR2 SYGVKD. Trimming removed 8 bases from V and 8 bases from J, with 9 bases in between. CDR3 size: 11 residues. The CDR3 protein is CAIGPTGELFF. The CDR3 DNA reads TGTGCCATCGGGCCAACAGGGGAGCTGTTTTTT.

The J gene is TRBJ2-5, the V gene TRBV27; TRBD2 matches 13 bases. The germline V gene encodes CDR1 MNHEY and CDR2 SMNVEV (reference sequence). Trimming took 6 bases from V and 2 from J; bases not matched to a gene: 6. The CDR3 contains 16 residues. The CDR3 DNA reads TGTGCCAGCAGACTAGCGGGAGGGCTCTGGCAAGAGACCCAGTACTTC. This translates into CASRLAGGLWQETQYF.

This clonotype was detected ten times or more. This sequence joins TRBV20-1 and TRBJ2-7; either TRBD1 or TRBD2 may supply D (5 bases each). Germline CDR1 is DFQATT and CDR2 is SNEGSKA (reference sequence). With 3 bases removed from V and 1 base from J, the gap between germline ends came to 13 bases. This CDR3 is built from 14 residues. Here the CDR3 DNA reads TGCAGTGCTAGCCTCCTGGGGACGTCCTACGAGCAGTACTTC. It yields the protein CSASLLGTSYEQYF.

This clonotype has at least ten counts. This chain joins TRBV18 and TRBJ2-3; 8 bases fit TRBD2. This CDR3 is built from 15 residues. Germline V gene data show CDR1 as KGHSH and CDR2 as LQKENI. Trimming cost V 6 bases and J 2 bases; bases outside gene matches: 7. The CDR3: CASSYSRGATDTQYF. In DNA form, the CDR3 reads TGTGCCAGCTCGTACTCGCGGGGGGCCACAGATACGCAGTATTTT.

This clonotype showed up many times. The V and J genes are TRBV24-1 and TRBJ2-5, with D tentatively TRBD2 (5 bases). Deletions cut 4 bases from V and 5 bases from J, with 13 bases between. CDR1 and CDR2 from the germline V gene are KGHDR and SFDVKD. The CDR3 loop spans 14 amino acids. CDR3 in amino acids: CATSEGSPLETQYF. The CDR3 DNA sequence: TGTGCCACCAGTGAGGGGAGCCCGCTGGAGACCCAGTACTTC.

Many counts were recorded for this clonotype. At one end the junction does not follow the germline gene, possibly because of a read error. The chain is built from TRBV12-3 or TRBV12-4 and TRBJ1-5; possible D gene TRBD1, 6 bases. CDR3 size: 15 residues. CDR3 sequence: CASSSLSSGDHPQHF. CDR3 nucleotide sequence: TGTGCCAGCAGTTCCCTTTCGTCAGGGGATCATCCCCAGCATTTT.

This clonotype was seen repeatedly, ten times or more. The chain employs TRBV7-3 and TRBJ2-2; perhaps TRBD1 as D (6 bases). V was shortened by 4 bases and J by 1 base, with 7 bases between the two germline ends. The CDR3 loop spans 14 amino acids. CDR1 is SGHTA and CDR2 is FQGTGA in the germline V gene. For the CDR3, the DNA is TGTGCCAGCAGCTGGACAGTGAACACCGGGGAGCTGTTTTTT. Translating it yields CASSWTVNTGELFF. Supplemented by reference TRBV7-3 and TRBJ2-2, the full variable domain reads GAGVSQTPSNKVTEKGKYVELRCDPISGHTALYWYRQSLGQGPEFLIYFQGTGAADDSGLPNDRFFAVRPEGSVSTLKIQRTERGDSAVYLCASSWTVNTGELFFGEGSRLTVL.

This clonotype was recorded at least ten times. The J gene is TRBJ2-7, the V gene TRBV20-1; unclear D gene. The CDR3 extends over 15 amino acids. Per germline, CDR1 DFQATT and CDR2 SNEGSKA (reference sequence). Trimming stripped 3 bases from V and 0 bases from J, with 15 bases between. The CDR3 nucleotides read TGCAGTGCTAGGTTAATCGACGGTAGCTCCTACGAGCAGTACTTC. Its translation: CSARLIDGSSYEQYF.

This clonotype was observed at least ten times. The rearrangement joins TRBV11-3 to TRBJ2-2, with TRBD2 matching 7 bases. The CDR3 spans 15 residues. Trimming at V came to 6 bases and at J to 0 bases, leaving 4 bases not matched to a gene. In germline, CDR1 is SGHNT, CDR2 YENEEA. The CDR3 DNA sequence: TGTGCCAGCAGAACGGGACTATCGAACACCGGGGAGCTGTTTTTT. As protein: CASRTGLSNTGELFF.